The clone carrying this TCR beta chain has only a few counts. The antigen is undetermined. The data derive from a study of blood T cells in healthy people across ages. Study-level points and caveats: The study found more naive CD4+ cells and higher diversity in long-lived than aged donors.

The CDR3 runs 18 residues. Germline CDR1 is SGHVS and CDR2 is FQNEAQ. A sample-barcoded 5' primer and a J-beta primer mix were used in a second PCR of about 6 to 11 cycles. TCRdb independently ran MiXCR on the 5' RACE reads; one entry per CDR3 protein. The table shows approximately 580,000 distinct CDR3 sequences, with 20% to 30% occurring only once. This sample also appeared in a second study, on T cells of mothers and their children.

This chain joins TRBV7-8 and TRBJ2-5; 12 bases match TRBD2. The J call may be faulty, since TRBJ2-7 better matches the DNA end. The sample consisted of blood. This TCR came from a boy younger than 18 in good health. For the CDR3, the DNA is TGTGCCAGCAGCTTGGAGGCTAGCGGGAGGGGGATCTCCTACGAGCAGTACTTC. Protein product: CASSLEASGRGISYEQYF.